These 28 T cell receptor beta chains came from one sample sequenced in a study of T cells expressing NK-cell markers. TCRdb re-called the 5' RACE reads, yielding one record per CDR3 amino acid sequence without DNA. In all, the sample yields 300,000 to 450,000 distinct CDR3 sequences. Sequenced: blood T cells: a sorted CD56 or NKG2C T cell subset, CD4+ or CD8+ T cells, or bulk PBMC T cells (not recorded which). All receptors come from a man aged 18 to 69 in good health.

The chain combines TRBV12-3 or TRBV12-4 with TRBJ2-7; without DNA, the TCRdb call of TRBD1 cannot be checked. The CDR3 is 13 residues long. The CDR3 spells CASSLANRGGQYF.

The chain combines TRBV18 with TRBJ2-7; TCRdb names TRBD1, which stays unverified in the absence of DNA. This CDR3 comprises 15 residues. Germline V gives CDR1 KGHSH, CDR2 LQKENI. The CDR3 region is CASSPARGFKYEQYF.

The chain links TRBV24-1 to TRBJ1-1. The CDR3 spans 13 residues. Per the germline V gene, CDR1 is KGHDR and CDR2 is SFDVKD. This CDR3 is CATSNGRNTEAFF.

The chain is built from TRBV5-6 and TRBJ1-5; there is no DNA to check the TCRdb D call of TRBD1. The CDR3 length is 15 residues. Germline CDR1 and CDR2: SGHDT and YYEEEE. Here the CDR3 reads CASSLGQGYNQPQHF.

J is TRBJ2-7 and V is TRBV10-2; absent DNA, TCRdb's TRBD1 call cannot be checked. The V gene's germline CDR1 is WSHSY and CDR2 SAAADI. The CDR3 has 14 residues. The CDR3 reads CASSESRTVVQQYF.

This chain joins TRBV12-5 and TRBJ2-1; the D call of TRBD2 rests on TCRdb alone, since no DNA is present to check it. The germline V gene encodes CDR1 LGHNT and CDR2 FRNRAP. The CDR3 is made up of 11 amino acids. This CDR3 is CASGLLSRVFF.

The V gene is TRBV20-1, the J gene TRBJ2-5; TCRdb selects TRBD2, and the lack of DNA leaves this call unchecked. Per the germline V gene, CDR1 is DFQATT and CDR2 is SNEGSKA (reference sequence). The CDR3 length is 13 residues. CDR3 sequence: CSALAGGRQTQYF.

The chain carries TRBV6-6 and TRBJ2-7; TCRdb designates TRBD1, a call that cannot be tested without DNA. Germline CDR1 and CDR2: MNHNY and SVGAGI (reference sequence). The CDR3 runs 13 residues. This chain's CDR3 is CASSYEGRYEQYF.

The chain links TRBV20-1 to TRBJ2-4; TCRdb gives TRBD2 as the D gene, but with no DNA this cannot be confirmed. Germline V CDR1 and CDR2: DFQATT, SNEGSKA (reference sequence). The CDR3 sequence is 15 residues long. The CDR3 here is CSARAEGIAKNIQYF.

The V gene is TRBV7-3, the J gene TRBJ2-1; TCRdb names TRBD1, which stays unverified in the absence of DNA. The germline V gene encodes CDR1 SGHTA and CDR2 FQGTGA. This CDR3 spans 16 amino acids. CDR3 protein: CASSLNPRGGYNEQFF.

This sequence joins TRBV5-1 and TRBJ2-1. The CDR3 runs to 18 residues. Germline V gene sequence: CDR1 SGHRS, CDR2 YFSETQ. CDR3 in amino acids: CASSFTRNDRMAYNEQFF.

This rearrangement joins TRBV6-1 to TRBJ2-7; the D call of TRBD2 rests on TCRdb alone, since no DNA is present to check it. This CDR3 has 16 residues. In germline, CDR1 is MNHNS, CDR2 SASEGT. The CDR3 here is CASSEAWGLTPYEQYF.

The chain carries TRBV6-1 and TRBJ2-1; TCRdb lists TRBD2, though no DNA is available to test this call. This CDR3 has 16 residues. CDR1 and CDR2 from the germline V gene are MNHNS and SASEGT. The CDR3 sequence: CASSTTSGGPNNEQFF.

The chain uses TRBV6-1 and TRBJ1-5; absent DNA, TCRdb's TRBD1 call cannot be checked. There are 14 residues in the CDR3. Germline values: CDR1 MNHNS, CDR2 SASEGT. The CDR3 loop is CASRIGQGQEPQHF.

V is TRBV6-1 and J is TRBJ2-3. Germline V gene data show CDR1 as MNHNS and CDR2 as SASEGT. CDR3 size: 14 residues. The CDR3 reads CASSEASRIDTQYF.

The rearrangement links TRBV5-1 to TRBJ1-1; TCRdb picks TRBD1, but there is no DNA to check that call. The CDR3 totals 13 residues. Looked up from germline, CDR1 is SGHRS and CDR2 is YFSETQ. CDR3 amino acids: CASSGTTGTEAFF.

The chain couples TRBV7-3 to TRBJ1-1; there is no DNA to check the TCRdb D call of TRBD1. CDR1 and CDR2 (germline): SGHTA, FQGTGA. The CDR3 is 15 residues long. CDR3 residues: CASSPSTVAGTEAFF.

V gene TRBV3-1 combines with J gene TRBJ1-6; without DNA, the TCRdb call of TRBD1 cannot be checked. CDR1 and CDR2 (germline): LGHDT, YNNKEL (reference sequence). The CDR3 runs 14 residues. CDR3 sequence: CASSQRSPNSPLHF. The whole variable domain, filled in from reference TRBV3-1 and TRBJ1-6, reads DTAVSQTPKYLVTQMGNDKSIKCEQNLGHDTMYWYKQDSKKFLKIMFSYNNKELIINETVPNRFSPKSPDKAHLNLHINSLELGDSAVYFCASSQRSPNSPLHFGNGTRLTVT.

The V and J genes are TRBV18 and TRBJ2-1; TCRdb's D call of TRBD1 is untestable without DNA. This CDR3 contains 13 residues. CDR1 and CDR2 from the germline V gene are KGHSH and LQKENI. CDR3 amino acids: CASSNTDRLEQFF.

This chain connects TRBV12-3 or TRBV12-4 to TRBJ2-7; TCRdb names TRBD2, which stays unverified in the absence of DNA. The CDR3 loop spans 16 amino acids. CDR3 protein: CASRLTSGGAAYEQYF.

V is TRBV18 and J is TRBJ2-2. Germline V gene sequence: CDR1 KGHSH, CDR2 LQKENI. This CDR3 is 16 amino acids long. This chain's CDR3 is CASSPPSRADTGELFF.

The chain is built from TRBV6-1 and TRBJ2-1. Germline V gene sequence: CDR1 MNHNS, CDR2 SASEGT. CDR3 size: 12 residues. The CDR3 here is CASREIGNEQFF.

The chain couples TRBV20-1 to TRBJ2-5; the TRBD1 assignment by TCRdb is unverifiable without DNA. The CDR3 is made up of 16 amino acids. Germline assignment: CDR1 DFQATT and CDR2 SNEGSKA (reference sequence). CDR3 residues: CSASSVWDRYGETQYF.

The chain recombines TRBV10-2 with TRBJ2-2; checking the TCRdb D call of TRBD1 is not possible without DNA. The CDR3 sequence is 14 residues long. Germline-derived CDR1 and CDR2 are WSHSY and SAAADI. The CDR3: CASSTAGGTGELFF.

The chain uses TRBV5-1 and TRBJ1-1; TCRdb returns TRBD1, unconfirmable since there is no DNA. There are 19 residues in the CDR3. CDR1 is SGHRS, CDR2 YFSETQ, per germline. The CDR3 reads CASSFSPPGQRSMNTEAFF.

This chain links TRBV2 with TRBJ1-6; lacking DNA, the TRBD1 call made by TCRdb goes unchecked. The germline gives CDR1 SNHLY, CDR2 FYNNEI. This CDR3 contains 14 residues. The CDR3 protein is CASSVNRDNSPLHF.

The chain recombines TRBV27 with TRBJ2-5. There are 13 residues in the CDR3. Germline CDR1 reads MNHEY; CDR2 reads SMNVEV (reference sequence). The CDR3 loop is CASQRTYQETQYF.

This sequence joins TRBV11-2 and TRBJ2-1; the TRBD2 assignment by TCRdb is unverifiable without DNA. Germline lookup yields CDR1 SGHAT and CDR2 FQNNGV. This CDR3 comprises 13 residues. The chain's CDR3 is CASSQFRDYEQFF.